A selection of T cell receptor beta chains follows, all from one sample in a study of blood T cell repertoires in COVID-19. TCRdb keeps only in-frame clones here, not all; method: immunoSEQ multiplex PCR. There are 220,000 or so clones in the sample; over 75% occur only once, and roughly 3.5% lies in the top ten. The sequenced material came from PBMCs or T cells enriched from blood (not recorded which). The receptors here all came from a woman aged 55-69 years who had recovered from COVID-19. Each CDR3 is given with its conserved first and last residue. D genes are given only for firm matches. Expanded clones get a size class; other rows say once, few or many, or leave the size out.

j_call,clone_size,d_call,v_call,cdr3_aa,cdr3_nt
TRBJ2-3,-,-,TRBV7-3,CASSPGPTDTQYF,TGTGCCAGCAGCCCTGGCCCCACAGATACGCAGTATTTT
TRBJ1-2,-,-,TRBV10-3,CAISVQGRYGYTF,TGTGCCATCAGTGTACAGGGTCGCTATGGCTACACCTTC
TRBJ2-1,-,-,TRBV11-3,CASSPRLSSYNEQFF,TGTGCCAGCAGCCCGAGGCTAAGCTCCTACAATGAGCAGTTCTTC
TRBJ2-1,-,-,TRBV4-2,CASSQDNSGLNNEQFF,TGTGCCAGCAGCCAAGATAACAGCGGTTTGAACAATGAGCAGTTCTTC
TRBJ1-2,-,TRBD1,TRBV7-2,CASSTAGQPYGYTF,TGTGCCAGCAGCACCGCGGGACAGCCCTATGGCTACACCTTC
TRBJ2-3,-,-,TRBV7-8,CASTLLVAGAIDTQYF,TGTGCCAGCACCCTGCTTGTGGCAGGGGCTATAGATACGCAGTATTTT
TRBJ1-4,-,-,TRBV7-9,CASSSDLDTGEKLFF,TGTGCCAGCAGCTCCGACCTGGACACTGGTGAAAAACTGTTTTTT
TRBJ2-1,-,-,TRBV4-3,CASSRRTPGANEQFF,TGCGCCAGCAGCCGCCGGACCCCAGGGGCCAATGAGCAGTTCTTC
TRBJ2-7,-,TRBD2,TRBV4-3,CASSQGTSEKRGAFHF,TGCGCCAGCAGCCAAGGAACATCCGAAAAGCGGGGGGCCTTTCACTTC
TRBJ2-2,-,-,TRBV3-1/TRBV3-2,CASSPTQSEVGSGELFF,TGTGCCAGCAGCCCCACCCAATCAGAGGTCGGGTCCGGGGAGCTGTTTTTT
TRBJ2-5,-,-,TRBV27,CASSHRRGYQETQYF,TGTGCCAGCAGTCATCGCAGGGGTTACCAAGAGACCCAGTACTTC
TRBJ1-1,-,-,TRBV5-5,CASSDREAFF,TGTGCCAGCAGCGACAGAGAAGCTTTCTTT
TRBJ1-1,-,TRBD1,TRBV19,CASSRQGGNTEAFF,TGTGCCAGTAGCCGACAGGGAGGGAACACTGAAGCTTTCTTT
TRBJ2-5,once,-,TRBV9,CASSVGWGVGQETQYF,TGTGCCAGCAGCGTAGGATGGGGCGTGGGGCAAGAGACCCAGTACTTC
TRBJ2-5,-,TRBD2,TRBV3-1/TRBV3-2,CASSQPAGGPGETQYF,TGTGCCAGCAGCCAACCAGCGGGAGGGCCGGGGGAGACCCAGTACTTC
TRBJ2-1,-,-,TRBV11-3,CASSLYGRQGLDNEQFF,TGTGCCAGCAGCCTATACGGGCGCCAGGGGCTGGACAATGAGCAGTTCTTC
TRBJ2-1,-,-,TRBV29-1,CSAATTVLLF,TGCAGCGCCGCGACCACCGTACTACTCTTC
TRBJ2-3,-,TRBD2,TRBV6-6,CASSRGLAGAGDTQYF,TGTGCCAGCAGCCGGGGGCTAGCGGGGGCGGGGGATACGCAGTATTTT
TRBJ1-2,-,TRBD1,TRBV18,CASSPGQGRNYGYTF,TGTGCCAGCTCGCCGGGACAGGGGAGAAACTATGGCTACACCTTC
TRBJ2-7,-,TRBD1,TRBV7-9,CASTARLGQDNFKDYEQYF,TGTGCCAGCACTGCAAGACTGGGACAGGACAACTTTAAAGACTACGAGCAGTACTTC
TRBJ1-1,-,-,TRBV6-5,CASRSPTGSTEAFF,TGTGCCAGCCGTTCCCCCACAGGGAGCACTGAAGCTTTCTTT
TRBJ1-4,-,-,TRBV5-4,CASSPGQGSEKLFF,TGTGCCAGCAGCCCAGGCCAGGGTAGCGAAAAACTGTTTTTT
TRBJ1-1,-,-,TRBV5-7,CASRIRSLDTEAFF,TGTGCCAGCAGGATCCGATCATTAGACACTGAAGCTTTCTTT
TRBJ2-1,-,TRBD2,TRBV4-2,CASSQDPSSGNEQFF,TGTGCCAGCAGCCAAGATCCGTCTAGCGGGAATGAGCAGTTCTTC
TRBJ2-1,-,-,TRBV6-2/TRBV6-3,CASSYQGGAHNEQFF,TGTGCCAGCAGTTACCAGGGGGGCGCACACAATGAGCAGTTCTTC
TRBJ2-3,-,TRBD2,TRBV5-1,CASSWGTSGSTDTQYF,TGCGCCAGCAGCTGGGGGACTAGCGGAAGCACAGATACGCAGTATTTT
TRBJ1-2,-,TRBD1,TRBV19,CASSIDRSDRGQGYTF,TGTGCCAGTAGTATAGATCGTTCGGACAGGGGGCAAGGCTACACCTTC
TRBJ1-2,-,TRBD1,TRBV2,CASSEERAGGSGYTF,TGTGCCAGCAGTGAAGAGAGGGCAGGGGGTTCTGGCTACACCTTC
TRBJ2-7,many,-,TRBV7-9,CASSPLGGTGYEQYF,TGTGCCAGCAGCCCCTTGGGGGGAACCGGGTACGAGCAGTACTTC
TRBJ2-1,-,TRBD1,TRBV7-2,CASSPTLGQVNEQFF,TGTGCCAGCAGCCCCACCTTGGGACAGGTTAATGAGCAGTTCTTC
TRBJ1-5,once,-,TRBV6-2/TRBV6-3,CASSWSGDQPQHF,TGTGCCAGCAGTTGGTCAGGGGATCAGCCCCAGCATTTT
TRBJ2-6,-,-,TRBV4-1,CASSQEQRANVLTF,TGCGCCAGCAGCCAAGAACAGCGGGCCAACGTCCTGACTTTC
TRBJ2-7,once,-,TRBV21-1,CASGIQVLRDKTYEQYF,TGTGCCAGCGGGATCCAAGTTCTCCGGGACAAAACTTACGAGCAGTACTTC
TRBJ2-1,-,-,TRBV10-1,CASSESLRGEQFF,TGCGCCAGCAGTGAGTCCTTAAGAGGAGAGCAGTTCTTC
TRBJ2-1,-,TRBD1,TRBV11-2,CASSLGTAYNEQFF,TGTGCCAGCAGCCTGGGGACAGCTTACAATGAGCAGTTCTTC
TRBJ2-4,-,TRBD1,TRBV7-2,CASSPRTGGAENAKNIQYF,TGTGCCAGCAGCCCAAGGACAGGGGGCGCAGAGAACGCCAAAAACATTCAGTACTTC
TRBJ1-4,few,-,TRBV2,CASSTENEKLFF,TGTGCCAGCAGCACAGAAAATGAAAAACTGTTTTTT
TRBJ2-7,-,-,TRBV6-5,CASSYSIGQHLYEQYF,TGTGCCAGCAGTTACTCGATAGGACAACATTTATACGAGCAGTACTTC
TRBJ2-3,-,-,TRBV5-1,CASSGGASTDTQYF,TGCGCCAGCAGTGGCGGGGCTTCCACAGATACGCAGTATTTT
TRBJ2-4,-,TRBD1,TRBV27,CASSRQGASQYF,TGTGCCAGCAGTCGGCAGGGGGCTTCACAGTACTTC
TRBJ1-5,-,TRBD1,TRBV6-5,CASSTTGARQPQHF,TGTGCCAGCAGTACGACAGGGGCTCGGCAGCCCCAGCATTTT
TRBJ2-1,-,-,TRBV7-9,CASSLHYNEQFF,TGTGCCAGCAGCTTACACTACAATGAGCAGTTCTTC
TRBJ1-6,-,-,TRBV30,CAWGSGQPNSPLHF,TGTGCCTGGGGATCGGGACAACCTAATTCACCCCTCCACTTT
TRBJ1-1,-,-,TRBV2,CACRGHTEAFF,TGTGCCTGCAGGGGCCACACTGAAGCTTTCTTT
TRBJ1-5,-,TRBD1,TRBV4-3,CASSQEGTGHQPQHF,TGCGCCAGCAGCCAAGAAGGGACAGGGCATCAGCCCCAGCATTTT
TRBJ2-5,-,TRBD2,TRBV7-8,CASSYLAGGQETQYF,TGTGCCAGCAGCTACCTGGCGGGGGGCCAAGAGACCCAGTACTTC
TRBJ2-2,few,-,TRBV27,CASSFDRNTGELFF,TGTGCCAGCAGTTTCGACAGAAACACCGGGGAGCTGTTTTTT
TRBJ1-1,-,-,TRBV5-1,CASSSSNRMNTEAFF,TGCGCCAGCAGCTCAAGTAACAGGATGAACACTGAAGCTTTCTTT
TRBJ2-3,-,TRBD1,TRBV9,CASSPRQGNTDTQYF,TGTGCCAGCAGCCCGAGACAGGGAAACACAGATACGCAGTATTTT